This TCR beta chain is from a study of blood T cells in healthy people across ages. A second about 6 to 12 cycle PCR used barcoded and J-beta primers. TCRdb re-derived calls from the 5' RACE reads in MiXCR, one entry per CDR3 protein. Of about 670,000 distinct CDR3 sequences in the sample, 45% to 60% are singletons; the top ten hold approximately 12%. This CDR3 region has 18 residues. Germline V gives CDR1 LNHNV, CDR2 YYDKDF (reference sequence). The V and J ends lost 0 bases and 7 bases, in that order; junction bases with no gene match: 10. This clonotype came up many times. The sample was blood. The receptor's source is a woman older than 75 in good health. The chain couples TRBV15 to TRBJ1-6; 9 nucleotides agree with TRBD1. CDR3 coding DNA: TGTGCCACCAGCAGAGATTATACGGGACAGGGAGAAAATTCACCCCTCCACTTT. This sequence encodes CATSRDYTGQGENSPLHF. The variable domain in full, with the rest retrieved from reference TRBV15 and TRBJ1-6, is DAMVIQNPRYQVTQFGKPVTLSCSQTLNHNVMYWYQQKSSQAPKLLFHYYDKDFNNEADTPDNFQSRRPNTSFCFLDIRSPGLGDTAMYLCATSRDYTGQGENSPLHFGNGTRLTVT.